This paragraph reports one T cell receptor (beta chain). Its antigen remains unknown. These data come from a study of CD8+ T cells in alopecia areata. General study findings and limits: Patients shared TCRs less clearly than mice did, possibly owing to HLA.

The CDR3 runs 13 residues. Germline V lookup: CDR1 SGHTA, CDR2 FQGNSA. V was pared by 11 bases and J by 5 bases, with 15 bases between. It was cDNA, reverse transcribed from extracted RNA, that served as the sequencing template. Produced via immunoSEQ multiplex PCR; TCRdb's table is partial and in-frame only. The data contain fewer than 150,000 clones, 56% of them singletons. Treatment specified: oral pan-JAK inhibitor, 5-10 mg twice daily. The sample in question was CD4+ T cells sorted from blood, obtained at week 24, from a patient treated with tofacitinib. This TCR came from a human donor with alopecia areata. This chain uses TRBV7-2 with TRBJ1-4; TRBD1 is a possible D gene (6 bases). The CDR3 loop reads CARGGPGNEKLFF. CDR3 nucleotides: TGTGCCCGCGGGGGGCCAGGGAATGAAAAACTGTTTTTT.